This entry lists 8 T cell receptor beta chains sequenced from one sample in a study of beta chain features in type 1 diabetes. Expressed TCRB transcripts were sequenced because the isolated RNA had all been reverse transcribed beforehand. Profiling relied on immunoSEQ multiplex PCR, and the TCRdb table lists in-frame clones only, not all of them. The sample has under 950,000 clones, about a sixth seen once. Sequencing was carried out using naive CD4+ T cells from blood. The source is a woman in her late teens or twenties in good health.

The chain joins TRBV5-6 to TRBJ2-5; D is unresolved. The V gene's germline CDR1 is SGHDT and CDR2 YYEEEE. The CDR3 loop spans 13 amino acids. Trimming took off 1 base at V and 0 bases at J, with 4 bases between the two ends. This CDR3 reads CASSLFYQETQYF. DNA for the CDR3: TGTGCCAGCAGCTTGTTCTACCAAGAGACCCAGTACTTC.

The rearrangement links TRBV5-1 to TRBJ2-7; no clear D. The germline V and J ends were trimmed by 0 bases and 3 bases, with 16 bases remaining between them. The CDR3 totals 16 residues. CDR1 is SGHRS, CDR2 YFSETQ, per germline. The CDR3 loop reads CASSLGVNLAIYEQYF. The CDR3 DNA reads TGCGCCAGCAGCTTGGGTGTGAACCTCGCCATCTACGAGCAGTACTTC.

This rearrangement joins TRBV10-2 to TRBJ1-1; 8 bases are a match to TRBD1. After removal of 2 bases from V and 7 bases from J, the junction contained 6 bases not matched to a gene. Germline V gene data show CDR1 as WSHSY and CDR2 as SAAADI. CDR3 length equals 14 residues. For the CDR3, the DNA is TGCGCCAGCAGTGAGCCTCCGGGACAGGATGAAGCTTTCTTT. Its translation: CASSEPPGQDEAFF.

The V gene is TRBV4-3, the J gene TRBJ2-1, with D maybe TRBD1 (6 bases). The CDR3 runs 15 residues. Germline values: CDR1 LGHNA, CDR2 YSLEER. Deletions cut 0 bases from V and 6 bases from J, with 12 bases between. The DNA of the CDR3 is TGCGCCAGCAGCCAAGACTCAGAAGGGGGCAATGAGCAGTTCTTC. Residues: CASSQDSEGGNEQFF.

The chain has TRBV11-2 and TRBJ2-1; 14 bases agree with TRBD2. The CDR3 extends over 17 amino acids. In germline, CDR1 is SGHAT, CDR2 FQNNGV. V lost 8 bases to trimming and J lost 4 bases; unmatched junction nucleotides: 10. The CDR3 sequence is CASSGLAGVRGYNEQFF. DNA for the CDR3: TGTGCCAGCTCGGGACTAGCGGGAGTCAGGGGTTACAATGAGCAGTTCTTC.

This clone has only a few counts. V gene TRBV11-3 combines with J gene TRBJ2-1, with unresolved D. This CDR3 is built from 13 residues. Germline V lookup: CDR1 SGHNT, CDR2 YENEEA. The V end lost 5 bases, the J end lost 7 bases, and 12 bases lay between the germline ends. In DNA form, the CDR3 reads TGTGCCAGCAGCGCCGAGGAGAATAATGAGCAGTTCTTC. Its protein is CASSAEENNEQFF.

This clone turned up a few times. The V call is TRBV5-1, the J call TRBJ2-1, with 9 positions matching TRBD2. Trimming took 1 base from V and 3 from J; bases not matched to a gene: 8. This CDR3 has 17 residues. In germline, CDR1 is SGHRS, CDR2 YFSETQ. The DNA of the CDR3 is TGCGCCAGCAGCTTGTTAACAGCGGGAGGAGGCTACAATGAGCAGTTCTTC. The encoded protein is CASSLLTAGGGYNEQFF. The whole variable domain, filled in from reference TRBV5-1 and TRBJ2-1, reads KAGVTQTPRYLIKTRGQQVTLSCSPISGHRSVSWYQQTPGQGLQFLFEYFSETQRNKGNFPGRFSGRQFSNSRSEMNVSTLELGDSALYLCASSLLTAGGGYNEQFFGPGTRLTVL.

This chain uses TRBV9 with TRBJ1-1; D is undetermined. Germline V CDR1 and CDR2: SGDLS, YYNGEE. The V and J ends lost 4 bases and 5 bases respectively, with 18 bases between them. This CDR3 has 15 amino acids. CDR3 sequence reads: CASSPPLPTVTEAFF. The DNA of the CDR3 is TGTGCCAGCAGCCCCCCCCTCCCGACGGTAACTGAAGCTTTCTTT.